Each of the 7 T cell receptor beta chains below was sequenced from the same sample in a study of vaccination and CD4 T cells after COVID-19. For these receptors, no antigen is known. The treatment: approximately 10-day PBMC culture with coronavirus spike peptide pools or control peptides (ViraFEST assay). The Oncomine TCR Beta short-read assay generated sequence data from the DNA of cultured CD4+ T cells. One entry per CDR3 protein, called by TCRdb with MiXCR from the PCR reads. This table has nearly 20,000 distinct CDR3 sequences, around 42% appearing once. Sample: CD4+ T cells from blood, cultured in vitro, taken after SARS-CoV-2 vaccination. The source of these receptors is a human donor who had recovered from COVID-19.

This clonotype occurred a few times. The J gene is TRBJ1-5, the V gene TRBV19; 9 bases map to TRBD1. CDR1 LNHDA and CDR2 SQIVND come from the germline V gene (reference sequence). V lost 4 bases and J lost 11; bases outside the gene matches: 15. This CDR3 spans 16 amino acids. The CDR3 protein is CASSRGQGPTTLAQHF. In nucleotides, the CDR3 is TGTGCCAGTAGTAGGGGACAGGGCCCTACTACTTTGGCCCAGCATTTT.

This clonotype was seen only a few times. The J gene is TRBJ1-1, the V gene TRBV19, with 7 bases fitting TRBD1. Germline CDR1 and CDR2: LNHDA and SQIVND (reference sequence). This CDR3 spans 14 amino acids. V lost 6 bases to trimming and J lost 7 bases; unmatched junction nucleotides: 11. The CDR3 loop reads CASSHGGTVLEAFF. The CDR3 region has the DNA TGTGCCAGTAGCCATGGCGGGACAGTCCTTGAAGCTTTCTTT.

V and J are TRBV28 and TRBJ1-1, with D uncertain. V was shortened by 5 bases and J by 4 bases, with 11 bases between the two germline ends. CDR1 and CDR2 from the germline V gene are MDHEN and SYDVKM. The length of the CDR3 is 13 residues. The CDR3 spells CASSRTPATEAFF. The CDR3 nucleotides are TGTGCCAGCAGTCGGACCCCTGCCACTGAAGCTTTCTTT.

The CDR3 bases are TGTGCCACCAGTGATCTTATCGGACGTCGGTCCTACGAGCAGTACTTC. It specifies CATSDLIGRRSYEQYF. The chain joins TRBV24-1 to TRBJ2-7; D is undetermined. CDR1 is KGHDR, CDR2 SFDVKD, per germline. The CDR3 loop spans 16 amino acids. V was trimmed by 3 bases and J by 1 base, leaving 15 bases between them.

This clonotype turned up a few times. The chain has TRBV20-1 and TRBJ2-7; the match to TRBD1 covers 9 bases. Germline CDR1 and CDR2: DFQATT and SNEGSKA (reference sequence). Trimming at V came to 2 bases and at J to 5 bases, leaving 13 bases not matched to a gene. This CDR3 is 16 amino acids long. As DNA, the CDR3 is TGCAGTGCTAGACCTGGTACCGGGACAGGGAAACACGAGCAGTACTTC. Its translation: CSARPGTGTGKHEQYF.

This chain uses TRBV7-2 with TRBJ2-7; D gene ambiguous. The germline gives CDR1 SGHTA, CDR2 FQGNSA. The CDR3 spans 13 residues. V gave up 0 bases and J gave up 3 bases, with 6 bases separating them. The CDR3 DNA reads as TGTGCCAGCAGCTTAGCGACTGGCTACGAGCAGTACTTC. It yields the protein CASSLATGYEQYF.

The chain recombines TRBV15 with TRBJ2-7; D is ambiguous. The CDR3 spans 13 residues. V was clipped by 1 base and J by 2 bases, with 6 bases between them. Germline V CDR1 and CDR2: LNHNV, YYDKDF (reference sequence). CDR3 nucleotides: TGTGCCACCAGCAGAGTTGACGCCTACGAGCAGTACTTC. Protein product: CATSRVDAYEQYF.